This T cell receptor beta chain is drawn from a study of T-cell reconstitution after alpha-beta-depleted transplantation in children. Notes on the study in general: Day-60 TCRbeta diversity that was high in some patients was derived from surviving recipient T cells and thymic progenitors. Counts and diversity of T cells one year after transplant came mostly from newly produced T cells. Several hundred expanded graft clones reportedly gave rise to the alpha-beta T cells present about two months after transplant.

This clonotype was recorded a few times. Its antigen is not identified. As it was prepared, the TCRbeta library received unique molecular identifiers. TCRdb re-analysed the PCR reads in MiXCR, keeping a single row per CDR3 protein. Of 700,000 to 850,000 distinct CDR3 sequences detected, under 20% appear once; the ten largest clones hold under 6%. This TCR came from a male patient aged 10-17 years who had a stem cell transplant for acute lymphoblastic leukemia, so the T cells may come from the graft donor. Here the sequenced sample was PBMCs, mostly from graft donor cells, taken 360 days after TCRalphabeta/CD19-depleted stem cell transplant.

In DNA, the CDR3 is TGCGCCAGCAGCTTGGGGACAGGCGACACCATATATTTT. Residues: CASSLGTGDTIYF. V usage is TRBV5-1 and J usage is TRBJ1-3; 7 bases line up with TRBD1. The CDR3 sequence is 13 residues long. CDR1 is SGHRS and CDR2 is YFSETQ in the germline V gene. V trimming: 0 bases; J trimming: 8 bases; junction bases outside the gene matches: 2.